This T cell receptor (beta chain) was identified during a study of cytomegalovirus exposure and HLA in healthy donors. This CDR3 has 13 residues. V lost 5 bases to trimming and J lost 7 bases; unmatched junction nucleotides: 5. CDR1 and CDR2 from the germline V gene are MNHEY and SMNVEV (reference sequence). General study findings and limits: Cytomegalovirus-associated TCR beta chains were listed, numbering 150 to 200.

PCR was performed using 60 Vbeta and 13 Jbeta primers. Sequencing used immunoSEQ multiplex PCR; TCRdb keeps in-frame clones, though not all of them. Among 180,000 or so clones listed, over 75% were seen once. Note on this clone: Its antigen remains unknown.

This chain connects TRBV27 to TRBJ1-3, with TRBD1 matching 7 bases. The sequenced sample was PBMCs. This clonotype originated in a man in his forties or fifties in good health and CMV-seropositive. CDR3 loop: CASSPLTGNTIYF. The CDR3 DNA is TGTGCCAGCAGTCCCTTGACAGGGAACACCATATATTTT.